Detailed here is one T cell receptor beta chain. Not recorded for this donor was the CMV serostatus. This record belongs to a study of cytomegalovirus exposure and HLA in healthy donors. CDR3 length equals 16 residues. V was clipped by 0 bases and J by 2 bases; unmatched bases: 6. The germline V gene has CDR1 LNHNV and CDR2 YYDKDF (reference sequence). PCR employed 60 Vbeta and 13 Jbeta primers. Sequenced by immunoSEQ multiplex PCR; TCRdb stores in-frame clones only, minus some. The sample yields 150,000 to 200,000 clones, around 85% seen once. The sequence derives from a human donor in good health. Sequencing input: PBMCs. The rearrangement joins TRBV15 to TRBJ2-7, with TRBD1 matching 8 bases. CDR3 residues: CATSREGTGNPYEQYF. The CDR3 nucleotides read TGTGCCACCAGCAGAGAAGGGACAGGAAATCCCTACGAGCAGTACTTC.